This T cell receptor beta chain was observed in a study of blood T cell repertoires in COVID-19. Study information: From the United States, Italy and Spain came samples of acute and convalescent COVID-19. Sources were T cells, B-cell-depleted T cells, or PBMCs; the material itself was cDNA or gDNA.

The method was immunoSEQ multiplex PCR; TCRdb's version includes in-frame clones alone and lacks a portion of them. Among more than 200,000 clones listed, about nine tenths were seen once. Germline CDR1 DFQATT, CDR2 SNEGSKA (reference sequence). J was trimmed by 3 bases and V by 3 bases; bases with no gene match: 4. This CDR3 region has 14 residues. The sequenced sample consisted of peripheral blood. The TCR was taken from a man aged 25 to 45 with COVID-19, enrolled during active disease. The chain employs TRBV20-1 and TRBJ2-3; the match to TRBD1 covers 9 bases. DNA for the CDR3: TGCAGTGCTAGTGGGACAGGGAATACAGATACGCAGTATTTT. Protein sequence: CSASGTGNTDTQYF.